This T cell receptor beta chain is drawn from a study of blood T cell repertoires in COVID-19. On the study more broadly: T cells, B-cell-depleted T cells, or PBMCs provided the cDNA or gDNA that served as material.

TCRdb keeps only in-frame clones here, not all; method: immunoSEQ multiplex PCR. This sample has roughly 160,000 clones, with roughly 84% found just once. The CDR3 totals 15 residues. Per the germline V gene, CDR1 is SGHKS and CDR2 is YYEKEE (reference sequence). With V trimmed by 4 bases and J by 5 bases, 10 bases remained unmatched. This receptor was taken from a man between 45 and 60 years old with active or convalescent COVID-19. Sequences were obtained from peripheral blood. V gene TRBV5-5 combines with J gene TRBJ2-7; 9 bases agree with TRBD1. CDR3 residues: CASSLGQGKTDEQYF. The CDR3, as DNA: TGTGCCAGCAGCCTAGGACAGGGGAAGACCGACGAGCAGTACTTC.